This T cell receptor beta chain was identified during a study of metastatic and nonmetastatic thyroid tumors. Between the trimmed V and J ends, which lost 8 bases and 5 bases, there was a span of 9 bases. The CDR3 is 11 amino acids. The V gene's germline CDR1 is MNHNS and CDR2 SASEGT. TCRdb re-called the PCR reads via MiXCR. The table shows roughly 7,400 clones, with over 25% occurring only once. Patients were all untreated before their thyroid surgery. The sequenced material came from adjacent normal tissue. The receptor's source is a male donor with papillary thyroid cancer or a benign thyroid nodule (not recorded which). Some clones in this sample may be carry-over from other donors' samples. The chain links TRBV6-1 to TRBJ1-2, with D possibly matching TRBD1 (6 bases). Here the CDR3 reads CASGQGYGYTF. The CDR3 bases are TGTGCCAGCGGCCAGGGGTATGGCTACACCTTC.